This TCR beta chain was observed in a study of CD8+ T cells in alopecia areata. Study-wide findings and caveats: Scalp lesions, especially in alopecia totalis/universalis, had higher clonality than normal scalp. Possibly as an HLA-related effect, TCR sharing across patients appeared less clear than in mice. Normal skin's resident alphabeta T cells are sequenced alongside lesional scalp T cells.

Points on this clone: Its antigen is unknown.

The authors extracted RNA and reverse transcribed it into cDNA as the sequencing template. Profiling relied on immunoSEQ multiplex PCR, and the TCRdb table lists in-frame clones only, not all of them. The sample lists about 140,000 clones; around 54% were seen once. Both CD4+ and CD8+ T cells were separated by sorting PBMCs. Sample: CD4+ T cells sorted from blood. The source of this sequence is a human donor in good health.

The CDR3, as DNA: TGTGCCAGCAGTGTCCCCGGGGGGTCCCAGTACTTC. It yields the protein CASSVPGGSQYF. J is TRBJ2-5 and V is TRBV25-1; 7 bases line up with TRBD2. V was pared by 4 bases and J by 9 bases, with 5 bases of the junction left unmatched. This CDR3 comprises 12 residues. CDR1 and CDR2 (germline): MGHDK, SYGVNS.